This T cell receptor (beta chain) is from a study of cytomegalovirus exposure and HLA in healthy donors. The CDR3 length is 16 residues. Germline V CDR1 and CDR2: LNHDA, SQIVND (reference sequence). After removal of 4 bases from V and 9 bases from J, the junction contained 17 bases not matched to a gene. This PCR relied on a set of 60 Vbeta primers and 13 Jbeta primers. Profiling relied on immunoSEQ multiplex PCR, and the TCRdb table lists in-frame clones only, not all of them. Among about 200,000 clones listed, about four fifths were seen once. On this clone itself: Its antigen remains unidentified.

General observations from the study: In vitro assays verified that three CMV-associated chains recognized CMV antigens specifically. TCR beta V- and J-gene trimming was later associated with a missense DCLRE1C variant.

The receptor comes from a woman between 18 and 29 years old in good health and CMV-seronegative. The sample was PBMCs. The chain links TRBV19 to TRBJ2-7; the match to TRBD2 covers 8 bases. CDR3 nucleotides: TGTGCCAGTAGTAAACCGGAGACTAGCGACACAGCTGGGCAGTACTTC. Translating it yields CASSKPETSDTAGQYF.